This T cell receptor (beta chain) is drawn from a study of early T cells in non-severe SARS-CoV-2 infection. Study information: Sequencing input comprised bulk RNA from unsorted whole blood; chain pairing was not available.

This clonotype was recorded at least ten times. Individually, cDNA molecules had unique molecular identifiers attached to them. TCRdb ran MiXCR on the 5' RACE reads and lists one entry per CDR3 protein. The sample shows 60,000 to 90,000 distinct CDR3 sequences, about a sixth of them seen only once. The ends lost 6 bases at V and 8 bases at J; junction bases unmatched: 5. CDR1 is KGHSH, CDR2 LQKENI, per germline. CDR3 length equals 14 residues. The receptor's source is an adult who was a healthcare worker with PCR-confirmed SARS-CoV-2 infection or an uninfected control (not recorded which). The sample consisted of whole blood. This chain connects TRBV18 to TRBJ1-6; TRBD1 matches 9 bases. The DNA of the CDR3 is TGTGCCAGCTCCCTGGACAGGGGTGATTCACCCCTCCACTTT. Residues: CASSLDRGDSPLHF.